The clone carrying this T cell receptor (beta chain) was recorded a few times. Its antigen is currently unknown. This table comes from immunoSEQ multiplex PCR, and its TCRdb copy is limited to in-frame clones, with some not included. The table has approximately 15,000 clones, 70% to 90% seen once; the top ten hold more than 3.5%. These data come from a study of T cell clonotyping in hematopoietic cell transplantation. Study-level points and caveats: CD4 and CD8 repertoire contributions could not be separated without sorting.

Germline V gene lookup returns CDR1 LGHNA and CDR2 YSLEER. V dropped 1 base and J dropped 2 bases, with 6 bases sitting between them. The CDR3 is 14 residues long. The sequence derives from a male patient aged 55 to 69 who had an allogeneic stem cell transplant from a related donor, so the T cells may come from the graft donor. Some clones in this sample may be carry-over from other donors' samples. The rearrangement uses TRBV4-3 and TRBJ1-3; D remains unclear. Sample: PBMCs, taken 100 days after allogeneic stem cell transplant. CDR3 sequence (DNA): TGCGCCAGCAGCCAAGTTAGGCCTGGAAACACCATATATTTT. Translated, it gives CASSQVRPGNTIYF.